This TCR beta chain was sequenced for a study of T cells in Graves' hyperthyroidism and ophthalmopathy. PBMCs were derived from 10 ml fresh peripheral blood. Of note for this clonotype: A clone one base away is much larger, so this may be a read error.

Trimming took 10 bases from V and 2 from J, leaving 13 bases between them. The CDR3 contains 13 residues. The germline V gene has CDR1 MDHEN and CDR2 SYDVKM. From RNA transcripts, TCR beta CDR3 regions were amplified. First-round RT-PCR of the TCR CDR3 relied on the HTBI primer set. TCRdb reprocessed the multiplex PCR reads via MiXCR and lists one record per CDR3 protein. There are approximately 400,000 distinct CDR3 sequences in the sample; more than 13% occur only once, and around 28% lies in the top ten. Sample: blood. The chain carries TRBV28 and TRBJ2-3; unclear D gene. The clonotype comes from a man over 45 with Graves' ophthalmopathy. The CDR3 reads CAISRVHTDTQYF. The CDR3 DNA sequence: TGTGCCATCTCTAGGGTGCACACAGATACGCAGTATTTT.